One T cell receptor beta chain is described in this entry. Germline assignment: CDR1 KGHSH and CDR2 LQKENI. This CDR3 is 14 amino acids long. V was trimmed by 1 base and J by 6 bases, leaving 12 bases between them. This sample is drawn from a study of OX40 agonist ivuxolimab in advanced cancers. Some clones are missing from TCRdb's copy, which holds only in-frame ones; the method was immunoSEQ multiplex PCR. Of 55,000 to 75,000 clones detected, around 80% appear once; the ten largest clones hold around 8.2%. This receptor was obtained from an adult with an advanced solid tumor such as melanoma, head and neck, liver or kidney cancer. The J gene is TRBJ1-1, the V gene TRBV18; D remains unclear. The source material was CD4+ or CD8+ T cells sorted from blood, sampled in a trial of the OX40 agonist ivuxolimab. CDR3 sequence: CASSPRGEEAEAFF. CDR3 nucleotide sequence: TGTGCCAGCTCACCACGGGGAGAGGAGGCTGAAGCTTTCTTT.